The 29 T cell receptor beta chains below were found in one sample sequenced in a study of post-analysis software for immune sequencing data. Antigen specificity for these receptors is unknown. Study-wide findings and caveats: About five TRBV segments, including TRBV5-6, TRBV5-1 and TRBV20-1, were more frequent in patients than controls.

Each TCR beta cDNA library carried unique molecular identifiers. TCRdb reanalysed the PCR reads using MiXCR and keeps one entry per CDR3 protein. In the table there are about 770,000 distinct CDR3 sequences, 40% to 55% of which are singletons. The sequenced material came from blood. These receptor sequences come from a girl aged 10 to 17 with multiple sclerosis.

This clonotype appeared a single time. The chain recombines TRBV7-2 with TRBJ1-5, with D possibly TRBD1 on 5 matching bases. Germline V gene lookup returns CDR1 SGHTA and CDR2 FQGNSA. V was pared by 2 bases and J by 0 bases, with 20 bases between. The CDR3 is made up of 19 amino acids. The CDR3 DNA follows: TGTGCCAGCAGCTTATGGGGGGACCTGGGGGGTTATAGCAATCAGCCCCAGCATTTT. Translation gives CASSLWGDLGGYSNQPQHF. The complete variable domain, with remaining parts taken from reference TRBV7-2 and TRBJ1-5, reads GAGVSQSPSNKVTEKGKDVELRCDPISGHTALYWYRQSLGQGLEFLIYFQGNSAPDKSGLPSDRFSAERTGGSVSTLTIQRTQQEDSAVYLCASSLWGDLGGYSNQPQHFGDGTRLSIL.

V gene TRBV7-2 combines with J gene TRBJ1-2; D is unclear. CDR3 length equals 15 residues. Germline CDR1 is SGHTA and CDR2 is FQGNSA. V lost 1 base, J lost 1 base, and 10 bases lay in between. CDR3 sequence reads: CASSLDSGYNYGYTF. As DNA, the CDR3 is TGTGCCAGCAGCTTAGATAGTGGATATAACTATGGCTACACCTTC.

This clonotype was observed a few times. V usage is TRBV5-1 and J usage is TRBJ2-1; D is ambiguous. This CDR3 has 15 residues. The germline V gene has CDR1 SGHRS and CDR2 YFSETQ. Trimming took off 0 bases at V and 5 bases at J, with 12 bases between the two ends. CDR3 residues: CASSLEGRRNNEQFF. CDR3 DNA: TGCGCCAGCAGCTTGGAGGGAAGACGGAACAATGAGCAGTTCTTC. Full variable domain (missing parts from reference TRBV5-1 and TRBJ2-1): KAGVTQTPRYLIKTRGQQVTLSCSPISGHRSVSWYQQTPGQGLQFLFEYFSETQRNKGNFPGRFSGRQFSNSRSEMNVSTLELGDSALYLCASSLEGRRNNEQFFGPGTRLTVL.

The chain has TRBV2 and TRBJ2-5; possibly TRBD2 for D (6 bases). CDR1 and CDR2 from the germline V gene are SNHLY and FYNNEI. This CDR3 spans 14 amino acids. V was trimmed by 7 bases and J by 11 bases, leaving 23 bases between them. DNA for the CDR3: TGTGCCAGCAAGGGGACGGGAGTGGTGAGGGAGCAGTACTTC. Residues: CASKGTGVVREQYF.

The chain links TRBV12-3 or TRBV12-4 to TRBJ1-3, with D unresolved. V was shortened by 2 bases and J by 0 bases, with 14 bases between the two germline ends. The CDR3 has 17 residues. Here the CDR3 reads CASSLLLQAVSGNTIYF. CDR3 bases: TGTGCCAGCAGTTTACTCTTGCAGGCCGTCTCTGGAAACACCATATATTTT.

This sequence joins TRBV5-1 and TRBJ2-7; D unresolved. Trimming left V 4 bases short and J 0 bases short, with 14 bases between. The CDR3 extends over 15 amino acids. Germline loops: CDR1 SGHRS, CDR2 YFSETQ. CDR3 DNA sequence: TGCGCCAGCAGCCAGGATAGTGGCGTCTCCTACGAGCAGTACTTC. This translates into CASSQDSGVSYEQYF.

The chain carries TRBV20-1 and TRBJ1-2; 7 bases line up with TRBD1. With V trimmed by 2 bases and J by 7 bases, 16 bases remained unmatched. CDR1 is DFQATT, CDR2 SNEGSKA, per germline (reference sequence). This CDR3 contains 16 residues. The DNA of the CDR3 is TGCAGTGCTAGACCTCCAGGGGGGGGCGCTCAGGGTGGCTACACCTTC. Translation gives CSARPPGGGAQGGYTF.

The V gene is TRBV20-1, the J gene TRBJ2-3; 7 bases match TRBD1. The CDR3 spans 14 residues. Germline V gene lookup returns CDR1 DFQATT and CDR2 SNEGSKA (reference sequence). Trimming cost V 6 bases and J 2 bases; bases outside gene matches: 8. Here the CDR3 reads CSASTGRPTDTQYF. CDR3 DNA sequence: TGCAGTGCCTCGACAGGGCGACCCACAGATACGCAGTATTTT.

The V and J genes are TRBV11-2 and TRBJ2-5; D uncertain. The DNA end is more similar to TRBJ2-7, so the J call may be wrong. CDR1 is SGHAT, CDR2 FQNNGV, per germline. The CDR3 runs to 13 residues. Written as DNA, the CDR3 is TGTGCCAGCAGCTTAGTTCTGGTGTACGAGCAGTACTTC. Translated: CASSLVLVYEQYF.

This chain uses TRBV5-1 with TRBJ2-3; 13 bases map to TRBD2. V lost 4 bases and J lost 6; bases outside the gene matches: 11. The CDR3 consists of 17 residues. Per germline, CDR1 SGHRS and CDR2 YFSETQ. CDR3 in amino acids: CASSPRTSGSPVDTQYF. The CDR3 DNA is TGCGCCAGCAGCCCCCGGACTAGCGGGAGCCCCGTGGATACGCAGTATTTT.

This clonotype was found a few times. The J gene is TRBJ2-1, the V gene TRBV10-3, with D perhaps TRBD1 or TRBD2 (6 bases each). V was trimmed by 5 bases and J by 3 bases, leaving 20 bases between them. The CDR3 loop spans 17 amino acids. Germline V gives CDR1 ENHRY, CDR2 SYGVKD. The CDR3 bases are TGTGCCATCAGTCGGGGGCGAGCGCGGGCGAACTACAATGAGCAGTTCTTC. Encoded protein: CAISRGRARANYNEQFF.

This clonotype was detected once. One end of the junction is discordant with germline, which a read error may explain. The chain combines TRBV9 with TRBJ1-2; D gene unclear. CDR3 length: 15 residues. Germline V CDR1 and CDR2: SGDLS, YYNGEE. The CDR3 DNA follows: TGTGCCGGCAGCGTAGAAATTAGAGGAGACGGGGGCTACACCTTC. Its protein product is CAGSVEIRGDGGYTF.

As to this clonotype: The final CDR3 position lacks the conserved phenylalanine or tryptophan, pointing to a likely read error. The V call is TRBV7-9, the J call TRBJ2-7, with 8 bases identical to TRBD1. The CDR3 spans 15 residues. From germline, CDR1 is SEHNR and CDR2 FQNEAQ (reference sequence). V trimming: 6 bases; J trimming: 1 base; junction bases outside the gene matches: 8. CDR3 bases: TGTGCCAGCAGTTCGACAGGGGCTCTATCCTACGAGCAGTACTGC. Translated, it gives CASSSTGALSYEQYC.

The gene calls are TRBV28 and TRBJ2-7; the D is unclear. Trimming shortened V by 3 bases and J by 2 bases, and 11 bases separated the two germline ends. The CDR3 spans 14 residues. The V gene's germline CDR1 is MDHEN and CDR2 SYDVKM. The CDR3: CASSFLARPYEQYF. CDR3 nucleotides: TGTGCCAGCAGTTTCCTGGCGCGCCCCTACGAGCAGTACTTC.

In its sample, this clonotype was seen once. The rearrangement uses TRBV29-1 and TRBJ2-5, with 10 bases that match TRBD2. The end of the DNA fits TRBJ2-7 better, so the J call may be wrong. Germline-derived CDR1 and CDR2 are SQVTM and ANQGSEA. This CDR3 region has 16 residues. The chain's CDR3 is CSVELLAGTLSYEQYF. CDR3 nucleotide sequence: TGCAGCGTGGAATTACTAGCGGGGACGCTCTCCTACGAGCAGTACTTC.

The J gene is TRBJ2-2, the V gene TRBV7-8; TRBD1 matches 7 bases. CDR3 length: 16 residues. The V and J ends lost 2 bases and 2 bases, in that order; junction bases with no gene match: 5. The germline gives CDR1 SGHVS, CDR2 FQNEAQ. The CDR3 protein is CASSLQGQINTGELFF. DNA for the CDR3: TGTGCCAGCAGCTTACAGGGACAGATAAACACCGGGGAGCTGTTTTTT.

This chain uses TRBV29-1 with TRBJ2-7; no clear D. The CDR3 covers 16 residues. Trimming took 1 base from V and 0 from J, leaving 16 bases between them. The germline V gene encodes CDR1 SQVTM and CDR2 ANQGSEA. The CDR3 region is CSVEGLDNAFSYEQYF. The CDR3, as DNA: TGCAGCGTTGAAGGCCTGGATAACGCCTTCTCCTACGAGCAGTACTTC.

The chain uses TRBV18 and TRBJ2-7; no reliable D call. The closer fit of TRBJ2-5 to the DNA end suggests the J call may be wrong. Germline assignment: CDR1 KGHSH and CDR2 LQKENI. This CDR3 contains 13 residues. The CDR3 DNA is TGTGCCAGCTCACTACCGTTTGGAGAGACCCAGTACTTC. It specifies CASSLPFGETQYF.

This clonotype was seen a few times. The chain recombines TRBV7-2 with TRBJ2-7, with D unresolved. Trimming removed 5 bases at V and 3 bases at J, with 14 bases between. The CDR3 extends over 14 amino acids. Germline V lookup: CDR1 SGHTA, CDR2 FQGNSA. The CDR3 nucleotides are TGTGCCAGCAGCCCCCTCGAGGAGATCTACGAGCAGTACTTC. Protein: CASSPLEEIYEQYF.

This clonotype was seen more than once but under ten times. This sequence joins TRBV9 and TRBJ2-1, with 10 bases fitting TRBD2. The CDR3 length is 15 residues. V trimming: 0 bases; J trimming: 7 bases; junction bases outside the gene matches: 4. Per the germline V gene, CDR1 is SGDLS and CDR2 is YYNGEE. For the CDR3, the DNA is TGTGCCAGCAGCGTAGCAGCGGGAGGGGTGAATGAGCAGTTCTTC. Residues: CASSVAAGGVNEQFF.

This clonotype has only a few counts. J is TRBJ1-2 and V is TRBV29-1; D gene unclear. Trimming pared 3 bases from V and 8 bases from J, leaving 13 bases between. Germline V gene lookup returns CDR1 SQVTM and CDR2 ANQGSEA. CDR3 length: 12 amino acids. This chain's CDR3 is CSVEKLLEGYTF. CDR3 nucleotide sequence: TGCAGCGTTGAGAAGTTGTTGGAGGGCTACACCTTC.

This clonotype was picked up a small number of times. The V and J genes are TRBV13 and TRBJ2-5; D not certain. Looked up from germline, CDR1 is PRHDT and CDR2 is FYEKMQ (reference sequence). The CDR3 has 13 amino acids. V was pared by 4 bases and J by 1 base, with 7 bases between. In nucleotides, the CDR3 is TGTGCCAGCAGCTCTCCCAGCCAAGAGACCCAGTACTTC. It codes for CASSSPSQETQYF.

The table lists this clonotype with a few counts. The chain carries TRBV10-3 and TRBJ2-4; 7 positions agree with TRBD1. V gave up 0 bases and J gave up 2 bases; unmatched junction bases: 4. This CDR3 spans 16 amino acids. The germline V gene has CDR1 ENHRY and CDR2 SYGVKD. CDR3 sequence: CAISESGGLSKNIQYF. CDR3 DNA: TGTGCCATCAGTGAGTCAGGGGGCTTGTCCAAAAACATTCAGTACTTC.

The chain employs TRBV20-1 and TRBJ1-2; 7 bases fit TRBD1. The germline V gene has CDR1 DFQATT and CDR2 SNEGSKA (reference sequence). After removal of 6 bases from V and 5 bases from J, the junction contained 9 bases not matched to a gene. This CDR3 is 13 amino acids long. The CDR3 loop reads CSAPTGMTYGYTF. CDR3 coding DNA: TGCAGTGCACCGACAGGGATGACTTATGGCTACACCTTC.

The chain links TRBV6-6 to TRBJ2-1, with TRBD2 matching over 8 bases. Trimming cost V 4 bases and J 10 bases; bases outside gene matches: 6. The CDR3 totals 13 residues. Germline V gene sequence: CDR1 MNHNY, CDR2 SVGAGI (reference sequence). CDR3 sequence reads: CASSLGLVGEQFF. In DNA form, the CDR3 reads TGTGCCAGCAGTTTGGGACTAGTCGGCGAGCAGTTCTTC.

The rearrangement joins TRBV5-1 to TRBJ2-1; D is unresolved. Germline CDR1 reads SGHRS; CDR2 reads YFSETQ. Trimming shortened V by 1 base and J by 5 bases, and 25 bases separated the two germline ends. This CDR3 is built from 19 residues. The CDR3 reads CASSLPGTPSFQINNEQFF. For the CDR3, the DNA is TGCGCCAGCAGCTTGCCAGGAACCCCCAGCTTCCAAATCAACAATGAGCAGTTCTTC.

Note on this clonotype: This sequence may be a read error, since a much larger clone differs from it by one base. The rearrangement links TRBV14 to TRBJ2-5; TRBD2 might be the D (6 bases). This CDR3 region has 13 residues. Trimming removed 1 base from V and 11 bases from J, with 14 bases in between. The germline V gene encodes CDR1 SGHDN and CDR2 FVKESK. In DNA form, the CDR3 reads TGTGCCAGCAGCCAAGTCCCCGGGGGTGAGCAGTACTTC. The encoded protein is CASSQVPGGEQYF.

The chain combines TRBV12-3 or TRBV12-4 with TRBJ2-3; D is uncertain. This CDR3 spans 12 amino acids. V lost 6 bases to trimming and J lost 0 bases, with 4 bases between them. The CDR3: CASRGSTDTQYF. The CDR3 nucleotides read TGTGCCAGCAGGGGTAGCACAGATACGCAGTATTTT.

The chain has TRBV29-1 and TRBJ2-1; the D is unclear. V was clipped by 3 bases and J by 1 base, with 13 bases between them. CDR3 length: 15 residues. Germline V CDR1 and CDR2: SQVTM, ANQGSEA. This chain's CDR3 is CSVEGGISSYNEQFF. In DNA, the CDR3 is TGCAGCGTTGAGGGTGGCATTTCATCCTACAATGAGCAGTTCTTC.